This T cell receptor (beta chain) was retrieved from a study of blood T cell repertoires in COVID-19. Overall study context: The United States, Italy and Spain provided the acute and convalescent COVID-19 samples.

A few counts support this clone. The CDR3 contains 17 residues. V lost 4 bases and J lost 4; bases outside the gene matches: 10. Per germline, CDR1 SGHRS and CDR2 YFSETQ. In the original analysis: For nucleated cells, counts were estimated from reference gene primer amplification. Measured with immunoSEQ multiplex PCR; TCRdb has only the in-frame clones, and not every one. The V and J calls and the clone size are those of that table, but D and trimming were determined from the DNA. This sample carries about 52,000 clones, under 90% of them seen once, and the ten largest clones take 7% to 9%. The TCR was taken from a man older than 75 with active or convalescent COVID-19. The chain couples TRBV5-1 to TRBJ2-2; 10 bases are shared with TRBD1. Sequencing used peripheral blood. CDR3 in DNA: TGCGCCAGCAGCCCAAGGACAGGGGGTTTGAGCACCGGGGAGCTGTTTTTT. This translates into CASSPRTGGLSTGELFF.